A single sample gave rise to the 12 T cell receptor beta chains below, sequenced in a study of CD8 T cells in Susac syndrome (dated by TCRdb to between 2018 and 2020). The library was produced with the immunoSEQ multiplex PCR assay. RNA was extracted with the RNeasy kit and roughly 0.45 to 1 ug was reverse transcribed using random hexamers. TCRdb trimmed the raw reads at Q25, called clones with MiXCR and kept productive beta chains. Every entry covers one CDR3 protein and lists the most common genes and DNA from its rows. The sample records some 450,000 distinct CDR3 sequences, 85% of which are singletons. Jointly, the top ten make up 0.09% to 0.15% of the sample. Specimen: CD8+ T cells from PBMCs. Source of these receptors: a human donor with multiple sclerosis.

The chain is built from TRBV11-2 and TRBJ2-5, with 10 bases matching TRBD2. CDR1 SGHAT and CDR2 FQNNGV come from the germline V gene. Trimming took 5 bases from V and 5 from J; bases not matched to a gene: 5. The CDR3 has 14 amino acids. The CDR3 reads CASSPSAGGETQYF. CDR3 nucleotides: TGTGCCAGCAGCCCCTCAGCGGGAGGGGAGACCCAGTACTTC.

A single count supports this clonotype. V and J are TRBV4-1 and TRBJ2-1; 9 nucleotides agree with TRBD1. V shed 4 bases and J 6 bases; nucleotides not matched to a gene: 7. The CDR3 consists of 15 residues. Germline CDR1 reads MGHRA; CDR2 reads YSYEKL. In nucleotides, the CDR3 is TGCGCCAGCAGCCCCCCGGGACAGGGAACCAATGAGCAGTTCTTC. It yields the protein CASSPPGQGTNEQFF.

As DNA, the CDR3 is TGTGCCAGCAGCTTACGGTTCGGGGGAGGCTACAATGAGCAGTTCTTC. Protein: CASSLRFGGGYNEQFF. This chain links TRBV7-8 with TRBJ2-1; tentative D call: TRBD2 (6 bases). Germline CDR1 SGHVS, CDR2 FQNEAQ. The CDR3 runs to 16 residues. V lost 2 bases to trimming and J lost 3 bases, with 14 bases between them.

The gene calls are TRBV29-1 and TRBJ2-1; tentatively, D is TRBD2 (6 bases). From germline, CDR1 is SQVTM and CDR2 ANQGSEA. Trimming removed 0 bases from V and 3 bases from J, with 9 bases in between. The CDR3 has 14 residues. This chain's CDR3 is CSVEDRLDYNEQFF. CDR3 sequence (DNA): TGCAGCGTTGAAGATCGACTAGACTACAATGAGCAGTTCTTC.

This chain joins TRBV19 and TRBJ2-5; 9 bases align to TRBD2. The germline CDR1 and CDR2 sequences are LNHDA and SQIVND (reference sequence). CDR3 length: 16 amino acids. Unmatched junction bases numbered 14, after V lost 11 bases and J lost 1 base. The CDR3 bases are TGTGCCGCAGGGCCAGGGCTAGCGGGGACCCAAGAGACCCAGTACTTC. It is translated as CAAGPGLAGTQETQYF. The full variable domain, in which reference TRBV19 and TRBJ2-5 provide the parts outside the CDR3, is DGGITQSPKYLFRKEGQNVTLSCEQNLNHDAMYWYRQDPGQGLRLIYYSQIVNDFQKGDIAEGYSVSREKKESFPLTVTSAQKNPTAFYLCAAGPGLAGTQETQYFGPGTRLLVL.

This chain connects TRBV30 to TRBJ2-7; 12 nucleotides agree with TRBD2. Unmatched junction bases numbered 2, after V lost 2 bases and J lost 6 bases. CDR3 length: 13 amino acids. Per germline, CDR1 GTSNPN and CDR2 SVGIG (reference sequence). CDR3 protein: CAWSLLAGGEQYF. CDR3 nucleotides: TGTGCCTGGAGTCTACTAGCGGGGGGCGAGCAGTACTTC.

The genes are TRBV12-3 or TRBV12-4 and TRBJ1-5, with a weak D call TRBD1 (5 bases). Trimming took off 3 bases at V and 6 bases at J, with 9 bases between the two ends. There are 13 residues in the CDR3. The CDR3 sequence is CASSLGEGQPQHF. The CDR3 coding sequence is TGTGCCAGCAGTTTGGGGGAAGGTCAGCCCCAGCATTTT.

The V gene is TRBV5-1, the J gene TRBJ1-1; D ambiguous. The CDR3 loop spans 15 amino acids. V gave up 4 bases and J gave up 3 bases, with 16 bases separating them. Germline CDR1 reads SGHRS; CDR2 reads YFSETQ. Here the CDR3 reads CASSPALEVDTEAFF. The CDR3 DNA sequence: TGCGCCAGCAGCCCAGCACTGGAGGTGGACACTGAAGCTTTCTTT.

This clonotype appeared once. As DNA, the CDR3 is TGCGCCAGCAGCCAAGTTTCCCAGACGGACTTTTATGGCTACACCTTC. Protein: CASSQVSQTDFYGYTF. V and J are TRBV4-1 and TRBJ1-2; D not certain. Trimming took off 1 base at V and 5 bases at J, with 17 bases between the two ends. The CDR3 contains 16 residues. Germline V gives CDR1 MGHRA, CDR2 YSYEKL.

This clonotype occurred once. The chain couples TRBV6-5 to TRBJ2-4, with D perhaps matching TRBD1 (5 bases). The CDR3 extends over 14 amino acids. The ends were cut back, 3 bases at V and 7 bases at J, with 13 bases in the middle. In germline, CDR1 is MNHEY, CDR2 SVGAGI. This CDR3 is CASSYGLPGNIQYF. The CDR3 nucleotides are TGTGCCAGCAGTTATGGGCTCCCAGGGAACATTCAGTACTTC.

V is TRBV27 and J is TRBJ1-5; 9 bases line up with TRBD1. The ends lost 4 bases at V and 6 bases at J; junction bases unmatched: 4. CDR1 and CDR2 from the germline V gene are MNHEY and SMNVEV (reference sequence). The CDR3 is 14 residues long. Here the CDR3 DNA reads TGTGCCAGCAGTTACACAGGGGGCCTTCAGCCCCAGCATTTT. Translation gives CASSYTGGLQPQHF.

The V and J genes are TRBV5-1 and TRBJ2-1; no firm D call. The germline CDR1 and CDR2 sequences are SGHRS and YFSETQ. The CDR3 is 15 residues long. Trimming pared 6 bases from V and 7 bases from J, leaving 20 bases between. The CDR3 nucleotides are TGCGCCAGCATCTTAAAACCTGACACCTCAAATGAGCAGTTCTTC. This codes for CASILKPDTSNEQFF.